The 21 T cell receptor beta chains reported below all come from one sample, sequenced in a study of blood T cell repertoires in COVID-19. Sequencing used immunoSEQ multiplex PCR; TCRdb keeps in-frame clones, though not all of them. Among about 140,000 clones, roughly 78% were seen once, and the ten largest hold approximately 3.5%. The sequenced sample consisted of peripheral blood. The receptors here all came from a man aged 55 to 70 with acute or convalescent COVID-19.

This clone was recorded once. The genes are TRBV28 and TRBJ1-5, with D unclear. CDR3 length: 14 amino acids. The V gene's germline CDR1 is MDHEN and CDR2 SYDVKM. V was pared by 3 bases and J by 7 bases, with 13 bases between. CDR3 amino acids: CASSFPAGRQPQHF. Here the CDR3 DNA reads TGTGCCAGCAGTTTCCCCGCTGGGAGGCAGCCCCAGCATTTT.

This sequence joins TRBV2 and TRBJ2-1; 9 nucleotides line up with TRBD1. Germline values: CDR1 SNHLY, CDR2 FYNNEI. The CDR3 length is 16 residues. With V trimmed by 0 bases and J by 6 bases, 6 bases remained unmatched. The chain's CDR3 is CASSEARTGASNEQFF. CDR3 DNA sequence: TGTGCCAGCAGTGAAGCGAGGACAGGGGCCTCCAATGAGCAGTTCTTC.

In DNA form, the CDR3 reads TGTGCCAGCAGTTACTCTCTGCAAGGGACTAGCGTTCCAAGGAGTAATGAGCAGTTCTTC. Translated, it gives CASSYSLQGTSVPRSNEQFF. J is TRBJ2-1 and V is TRBV6-2 or TRBV6-3; 10 bases line up with TRBD2. The V gene end was trimmed by 0 bases and the J gene end by 7 bases; junction bases not matched to a gene: 18. CDR3 size: 20 residues. The germline gives CDR1 MNHEY, CDR2 SVGEGT.

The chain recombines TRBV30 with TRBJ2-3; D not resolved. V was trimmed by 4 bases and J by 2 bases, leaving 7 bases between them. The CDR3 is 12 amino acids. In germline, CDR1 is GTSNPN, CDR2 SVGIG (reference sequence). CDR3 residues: CAWTFNTDTQYF. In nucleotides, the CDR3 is TGTGCCTGGACCTTTAACACAGATACGCAGTATTTT.

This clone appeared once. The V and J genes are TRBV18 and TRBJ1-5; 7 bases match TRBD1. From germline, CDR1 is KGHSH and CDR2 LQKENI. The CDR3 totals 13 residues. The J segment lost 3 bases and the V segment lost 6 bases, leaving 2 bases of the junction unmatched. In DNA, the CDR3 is TGTGCCAGCTCCGGGACAGACAATCAGCCCCAGCATTTT. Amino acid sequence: CASSGTDNQPQHF. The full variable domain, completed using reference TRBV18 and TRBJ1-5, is NAGVMQNPRHLVRRRGQEARLRCSPMKGHSHVYWYRQLPEEGLKFMVYLQKENIIDESGMPKERFSAEFPKEGPSILRIQQVVRGDSAAYFCASSGTDNQPQHFGDGTRLSIL.

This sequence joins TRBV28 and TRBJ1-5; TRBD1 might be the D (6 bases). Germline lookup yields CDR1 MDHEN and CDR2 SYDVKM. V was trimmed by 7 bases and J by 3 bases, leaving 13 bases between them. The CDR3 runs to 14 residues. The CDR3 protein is CASTIGGNNQPQHF. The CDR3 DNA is TGTGCCAGCACTATAGGGGGTAACAATCAGCCCCAGCATTTT. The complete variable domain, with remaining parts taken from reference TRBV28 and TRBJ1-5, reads DVKVTQSSRYLVKRTGEKVFLECVQDMDHENMFWYRQDPGLGLRLIYFSYDVKMKEKGDIPEGYSVSREKKERFSLILESASTNQTSMYLCASTIGGNNQPQHFGDGTRLSIL.

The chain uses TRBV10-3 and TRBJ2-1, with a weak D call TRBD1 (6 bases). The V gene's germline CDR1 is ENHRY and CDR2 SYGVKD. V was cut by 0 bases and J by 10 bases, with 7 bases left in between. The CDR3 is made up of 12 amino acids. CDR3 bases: TGTGCCATCAGTGAGTCGGGGACAGAGCAGTTCTTC. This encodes CAISESGTEQFF.

CDR3 nucleotide sequence: TGCGCCAGCAGCCACGCCGGGACAGGGAGTGAAAAACTGTTTTTT. Translation: CASSHAGTGSEKLFF. The chain has TRBV4-1 and TRBJ1-4; 9 positions agree with TRBD1. This CDR3 region has 15 residues. J was trimmed by 7 bases and V by 3 bases; bases with no gene match: 6. Looked up from germline, CDR1 is MGHRA and CDR2 is YSYEKL.

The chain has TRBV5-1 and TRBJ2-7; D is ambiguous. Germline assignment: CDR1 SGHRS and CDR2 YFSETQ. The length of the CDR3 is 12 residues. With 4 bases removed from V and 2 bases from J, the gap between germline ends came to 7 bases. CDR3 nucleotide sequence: TGCGCCAGCAGCCGGGTCGCCTACGAGCAGTACTTC. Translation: CASSRVAYEQYF. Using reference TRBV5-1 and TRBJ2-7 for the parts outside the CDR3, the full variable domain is KAGVTQTPRYLIKTRGQQVTLSCSPISGHRSVSWYQQTPGQGLQFLFEYFSETQRNKGNFPGRFSGRQFSNSRSEMNVSTLELGDSALYLCASSRVAYEQYFGPGTRLTVT.

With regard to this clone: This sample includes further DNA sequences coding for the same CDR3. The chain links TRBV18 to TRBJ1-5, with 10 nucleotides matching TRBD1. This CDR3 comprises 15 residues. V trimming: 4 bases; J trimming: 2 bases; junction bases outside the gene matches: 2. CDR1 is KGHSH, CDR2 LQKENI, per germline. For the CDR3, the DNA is TGTGCCAGCTCACTAGGGACAGGGGGCAATCAGCCCCAGCATTTT. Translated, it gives CASSLGTGGNQPQHF.

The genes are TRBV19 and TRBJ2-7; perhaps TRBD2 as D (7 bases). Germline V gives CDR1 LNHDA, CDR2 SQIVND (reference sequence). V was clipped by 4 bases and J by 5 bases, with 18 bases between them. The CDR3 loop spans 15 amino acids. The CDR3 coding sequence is TGTGCCAGTAGTAGGGGCGGGGGCGTCGGGAACGAGCAGTACTTC. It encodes CASSRGGGVGNEQYF.

The chain's CDR3 is CASSQDPGEKLFF. The CDR3 coding sequence is TGCGCCAGCAGCCAAGATCCCGGTGAAAAACTGTTTTTT. The chain joins TRBV4-1 to TRBJ1-4; D remains ambiguous. Germline CDR1 and CDR2: MGHRA and YSYEKL. V was pared by 0 bases and J by 7 bases, with 6 bases between. The CDR3 is 13 residues long.

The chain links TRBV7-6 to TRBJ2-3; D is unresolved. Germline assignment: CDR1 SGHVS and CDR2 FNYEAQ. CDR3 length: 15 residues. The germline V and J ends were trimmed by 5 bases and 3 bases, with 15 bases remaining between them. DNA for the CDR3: TGTGCCAGCAGCCCCCCCGGGTCGTGGACAGATACGCAGTATTTT. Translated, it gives CASSPPGSWTDTQYF. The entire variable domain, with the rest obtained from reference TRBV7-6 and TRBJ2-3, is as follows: GAGVSQSPRYKVTKRGQDVALRCDPISGHVSLYWYRQALGQGPEFLTYFNYEAQQDKSGLPNDRFSAERPEGSISTLTIQRTEQRDSAMYRCASSPPGSWTDTQYFGPGTRLTVL.

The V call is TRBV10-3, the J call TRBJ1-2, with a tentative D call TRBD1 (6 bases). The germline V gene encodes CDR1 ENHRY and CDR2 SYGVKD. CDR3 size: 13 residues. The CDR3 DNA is TGTGGCTCGAGGGGGAATGGGAGCTATGGCTACACCTTC. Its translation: CGSRGNGSYGYTF.

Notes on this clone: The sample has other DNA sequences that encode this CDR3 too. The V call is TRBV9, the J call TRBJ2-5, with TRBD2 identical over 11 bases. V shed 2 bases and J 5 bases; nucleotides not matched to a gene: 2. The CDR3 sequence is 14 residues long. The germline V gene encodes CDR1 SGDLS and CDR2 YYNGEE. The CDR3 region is CASSVASGRETQYF. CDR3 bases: TGTGCCAGCAGCGTGGCTAGCGGGAGGGAGACCCAGTACTTC.

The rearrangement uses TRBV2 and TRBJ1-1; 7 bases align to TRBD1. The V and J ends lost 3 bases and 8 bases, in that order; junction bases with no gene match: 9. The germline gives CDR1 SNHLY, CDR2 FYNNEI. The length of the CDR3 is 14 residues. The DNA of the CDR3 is TGTGCCAGCAGTGACGGGACAGTCAACGGGGAAGCTTTCTTT. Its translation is CASSDGTVNGEAFF. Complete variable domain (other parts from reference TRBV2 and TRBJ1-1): EPEVTQTPSHQVTQMGQEVILRCVPISNHLYFYWYRQILGQKVEFLVSFYNNEISEKSEIFDDQFSVERPDGSNFTLKIRSTKLEDSAMYFCASSDGTVNGEAFFGQGTRLTVV.

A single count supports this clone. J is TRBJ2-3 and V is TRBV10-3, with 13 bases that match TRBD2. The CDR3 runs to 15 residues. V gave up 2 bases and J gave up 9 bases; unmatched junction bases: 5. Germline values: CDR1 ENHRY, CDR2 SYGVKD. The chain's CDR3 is CAISEGGLAGNTQYF. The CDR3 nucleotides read TGTGCCATCAGTGAGGGGGGACTAGCGGGGAACACGCAGTATTTT.

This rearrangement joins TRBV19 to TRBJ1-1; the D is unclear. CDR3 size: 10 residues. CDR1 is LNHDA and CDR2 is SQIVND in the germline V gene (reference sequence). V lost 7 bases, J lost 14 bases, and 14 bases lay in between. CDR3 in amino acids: CASKWERIFF. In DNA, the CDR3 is TGTGCCAGTAAATGGGAGAGGATCTTCTTT.

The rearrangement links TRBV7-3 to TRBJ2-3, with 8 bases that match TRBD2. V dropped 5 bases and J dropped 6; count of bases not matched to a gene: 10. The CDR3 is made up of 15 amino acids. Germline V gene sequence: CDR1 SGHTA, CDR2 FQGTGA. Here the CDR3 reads CASSLGLASLDTQYF. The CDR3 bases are TGTGCCAGCAGCCTCGGACTAGCTTCTCTGGATACGCAGTATTTT.

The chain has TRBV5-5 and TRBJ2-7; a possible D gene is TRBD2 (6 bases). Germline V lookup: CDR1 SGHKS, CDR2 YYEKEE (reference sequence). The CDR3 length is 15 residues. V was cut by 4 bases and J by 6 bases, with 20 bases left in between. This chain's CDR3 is CASSQTDSRRGEQYF. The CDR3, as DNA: TGTGCCAGCAGCCAAACGGACTCTAGGCGGGGCGAGCAGTACTTC.

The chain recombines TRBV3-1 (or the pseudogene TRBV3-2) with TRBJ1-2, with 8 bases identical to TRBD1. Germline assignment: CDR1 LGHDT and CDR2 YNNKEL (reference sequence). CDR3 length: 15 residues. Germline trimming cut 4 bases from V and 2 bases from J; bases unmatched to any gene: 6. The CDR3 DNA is TGTGCCAGCAGCCGCGGACAGGGAGTGAACTATGGCTACACCTTC. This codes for CASSRGQGVNYGYTF.